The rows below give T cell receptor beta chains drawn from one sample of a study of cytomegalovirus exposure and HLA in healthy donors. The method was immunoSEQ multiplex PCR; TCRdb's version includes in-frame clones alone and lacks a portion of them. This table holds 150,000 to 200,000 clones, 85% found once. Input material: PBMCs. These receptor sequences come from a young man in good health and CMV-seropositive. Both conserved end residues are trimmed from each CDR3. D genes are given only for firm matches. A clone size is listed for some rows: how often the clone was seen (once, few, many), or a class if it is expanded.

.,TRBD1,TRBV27,ASSFNGDSGNTIY
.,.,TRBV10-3,AISDRGPPGELF
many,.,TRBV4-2,ASSQDSSGANVLT
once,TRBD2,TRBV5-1,ASSATSGANTGELF
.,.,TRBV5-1,ASSLVQGSYNEQF
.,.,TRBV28,ASSLHRVGTNEKLF
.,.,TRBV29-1,SVVPTYNYGYT
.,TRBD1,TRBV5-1,ASTGGQGATFQETQY
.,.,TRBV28,ASDGLSSGNTIY
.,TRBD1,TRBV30,AWQTGGATKNIQY
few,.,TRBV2,ASRPSVFGELF
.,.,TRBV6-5,ASSLGPAVMTQY
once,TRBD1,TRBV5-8,ASSLGDRGWEQF
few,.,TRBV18,ASSAGFGQPQH
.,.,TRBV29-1,SVRGPGAYEQY
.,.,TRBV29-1,SVGSGSYEQY
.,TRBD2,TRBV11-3,ASSFQRGYNEQF
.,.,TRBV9,ASSVLPGGINNEQF
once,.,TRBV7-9,ASSLPQGSVTEAF
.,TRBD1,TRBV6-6,AIREGTGDSPLH
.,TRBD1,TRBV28,ASSPIGTGKISYEQY
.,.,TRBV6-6,ASSADSNQPQH
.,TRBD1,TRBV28,ASSLRQGQETQY
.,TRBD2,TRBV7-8,ASSYPASGIYEQY
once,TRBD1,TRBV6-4,ASSARQGSTEAF
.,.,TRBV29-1,SVEPGTSNYGYT
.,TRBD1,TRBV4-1,ASSRLPGQANTDTQY